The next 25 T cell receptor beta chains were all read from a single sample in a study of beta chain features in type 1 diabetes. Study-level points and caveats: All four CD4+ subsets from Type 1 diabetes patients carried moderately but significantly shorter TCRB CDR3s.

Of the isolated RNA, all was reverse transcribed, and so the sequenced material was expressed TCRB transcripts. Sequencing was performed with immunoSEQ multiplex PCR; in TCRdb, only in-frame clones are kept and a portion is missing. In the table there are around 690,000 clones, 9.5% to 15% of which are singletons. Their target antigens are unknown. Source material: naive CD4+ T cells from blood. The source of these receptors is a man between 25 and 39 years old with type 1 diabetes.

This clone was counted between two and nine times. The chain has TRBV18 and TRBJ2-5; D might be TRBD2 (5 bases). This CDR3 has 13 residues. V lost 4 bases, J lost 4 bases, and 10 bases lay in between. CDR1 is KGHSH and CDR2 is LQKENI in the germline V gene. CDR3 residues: CASSQLDLETQYF. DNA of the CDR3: TGTGCCAGCTCACAACTAGATCTAGAGACCCAGTACTTC.

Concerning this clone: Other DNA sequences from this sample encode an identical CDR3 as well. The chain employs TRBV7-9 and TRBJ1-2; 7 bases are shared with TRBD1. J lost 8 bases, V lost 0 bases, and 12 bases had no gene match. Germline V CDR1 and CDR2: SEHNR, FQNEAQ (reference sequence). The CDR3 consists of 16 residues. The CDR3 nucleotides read TGTGCCAGCAGCTTAGCGGCAGGGGGGCCCCTCGGGGGCTACACCTTC. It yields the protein CASSLAAGGPLGGYTF.

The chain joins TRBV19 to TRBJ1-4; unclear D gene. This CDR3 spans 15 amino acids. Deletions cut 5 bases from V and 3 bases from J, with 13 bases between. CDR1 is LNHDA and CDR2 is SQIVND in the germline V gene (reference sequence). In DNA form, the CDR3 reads TGTGCCAGTAGTGGGAGTCGAACCGCTAATGAAAAACTGTTTTTT. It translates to CASSGSRTANEKLFF.

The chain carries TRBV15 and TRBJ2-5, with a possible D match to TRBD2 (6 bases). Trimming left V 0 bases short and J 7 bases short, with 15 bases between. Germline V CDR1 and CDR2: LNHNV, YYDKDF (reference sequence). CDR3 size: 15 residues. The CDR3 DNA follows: TGTGCCACCAGCAGAGACCCGGCGGGACGGGGGACCCAGTACTTC. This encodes CATSRDPAGRGTQYF.

The DNA of the CDR3 is TGTGCCAGCAAAGCGGACGGAACGAACACCGGGGAGCTGTTTTTT. Its protein product is CASKADGTNTGELFF. The chain uses TRBV9 and TRBJ2-2; perhaps TRBD2 as D (5 bases). The CDR3 has 15 residues. Germline assignment: CDR1 SGDLS and CDR2 YYNGEE. The ends were cut back, 6 bases at V and 0 bases at J, with 12 bases in the middle.

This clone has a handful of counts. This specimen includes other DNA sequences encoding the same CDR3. The CDR3 sequence is CASSSYRDPYEQYF. For the CDR3, the DNA is TGCGCCAGCAGTTCCTATAGGGACCCCTACGAGCAGTACTTC. This chain joins TRBV5-1 and TRBJ2-7, with D tentatively TRBD1 or TRBD2 (5 bases each). CDR1 and CDR2 from the germline V gene are SGHRS and YFSETQ. V was cut by 5 bases and J by 2 bases, with 14 bases left in between. The CDR3 has 14 residues.

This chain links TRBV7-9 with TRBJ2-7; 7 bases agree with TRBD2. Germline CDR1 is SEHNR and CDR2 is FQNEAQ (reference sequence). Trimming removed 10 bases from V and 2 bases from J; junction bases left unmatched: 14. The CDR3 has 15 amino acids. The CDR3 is CATQPFAGVAYEQYF. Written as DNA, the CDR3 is TGTGCCACCCAGCCCTTTGCGGGGGTTGCCTACGAGCAGTACTTC. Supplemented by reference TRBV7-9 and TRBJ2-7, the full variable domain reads DTGVSQNPRHKITKRGQNVTFRCDPISEHNRLYWYRQTLGQGPEFLTYFQNEAQLEKSRLLSDRFSAERPKGSFSTLEIQRTEQGDSAMYLCATQPFAGVAYEQYFGPGTRLTVT.

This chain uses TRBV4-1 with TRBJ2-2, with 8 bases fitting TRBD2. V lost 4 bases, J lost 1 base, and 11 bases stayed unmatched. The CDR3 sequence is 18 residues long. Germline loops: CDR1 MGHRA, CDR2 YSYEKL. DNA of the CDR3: TGCGCCAGCAGCCCCAGAGGAGCGGGGGCCCTGAACACCGGGGAGCTGTTTTTT. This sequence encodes CASSPRGAGALNTGELFF.

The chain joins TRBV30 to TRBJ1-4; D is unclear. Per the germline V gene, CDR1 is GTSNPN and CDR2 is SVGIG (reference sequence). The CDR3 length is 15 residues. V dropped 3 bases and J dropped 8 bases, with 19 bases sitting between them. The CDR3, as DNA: TGTGCCTGGAGCATGGACGGGCCCAACGGGGAAAAACTGTTTTTT. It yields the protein CAWSMDGPNGEKLFF.

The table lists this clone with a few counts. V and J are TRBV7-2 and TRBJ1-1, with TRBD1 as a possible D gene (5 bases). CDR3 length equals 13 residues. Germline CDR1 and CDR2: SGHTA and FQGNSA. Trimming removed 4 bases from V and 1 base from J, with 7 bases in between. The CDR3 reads CASSSRENTEAFF. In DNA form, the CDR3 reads TGTGCCAGCAGCTCCAGGGAGAACACTGAAGCTTTCTTT.

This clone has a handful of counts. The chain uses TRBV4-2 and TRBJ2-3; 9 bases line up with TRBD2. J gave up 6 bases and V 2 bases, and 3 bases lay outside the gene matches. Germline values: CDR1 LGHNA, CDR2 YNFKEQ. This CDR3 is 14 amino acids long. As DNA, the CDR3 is TGTGCCAGCAGCCAAAGTAGCGGGGGTGATACGCAGTATTTT. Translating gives CASSQSSGGDTQYF.

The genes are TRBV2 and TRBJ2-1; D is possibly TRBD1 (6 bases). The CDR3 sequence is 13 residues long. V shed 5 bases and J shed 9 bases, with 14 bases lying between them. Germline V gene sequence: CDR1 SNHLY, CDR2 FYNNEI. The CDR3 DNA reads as TGTGCCAGCAGTCCTCGTGGGGGCGGTGAGCAGTTCTTC. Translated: CASSPRGGGEQFF.

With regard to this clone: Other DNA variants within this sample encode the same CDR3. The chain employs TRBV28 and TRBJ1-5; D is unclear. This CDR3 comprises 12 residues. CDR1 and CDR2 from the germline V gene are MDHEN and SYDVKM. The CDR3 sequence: CASRGSNQPQHF. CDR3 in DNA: TGTGCGAGCCGCGGTAGCAATCAGCCCCAGCATTTT. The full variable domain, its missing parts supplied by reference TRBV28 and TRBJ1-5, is DVKVTQSSRYLVKRTGEKVFLECVQDMDHENMFWYRQDPGLGLRLIYFSYDVKMKEKGDIPEGYSVSREKKERFSLILESASTNQTSMYLCASRGSNQPQHFGDGTRLSIL.

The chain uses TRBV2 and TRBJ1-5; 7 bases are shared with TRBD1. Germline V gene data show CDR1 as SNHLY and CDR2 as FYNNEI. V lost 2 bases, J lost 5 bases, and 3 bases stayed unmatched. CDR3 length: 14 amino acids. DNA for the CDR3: TGTGCCAGCAGTGAAATAACAGGGGATCAGCCCCAGCATTTT. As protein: CASSEITGDQPQHF.

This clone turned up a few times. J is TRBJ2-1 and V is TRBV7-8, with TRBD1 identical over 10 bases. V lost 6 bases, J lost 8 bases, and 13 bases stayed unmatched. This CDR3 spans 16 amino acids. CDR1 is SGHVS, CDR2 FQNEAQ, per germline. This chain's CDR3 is CASSPTGTGAKDEQFF. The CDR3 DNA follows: TGTGCCAGCAGTCCGACCGGGACAGGGGCAAAGGATGAGCAGTTCTTC.

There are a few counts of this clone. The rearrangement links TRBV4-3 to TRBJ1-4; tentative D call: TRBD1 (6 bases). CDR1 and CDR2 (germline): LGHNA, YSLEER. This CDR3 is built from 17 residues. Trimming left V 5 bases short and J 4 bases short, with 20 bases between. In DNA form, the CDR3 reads TGCGCCAGCAGCGTCCGTGGGGGGGCCGGGTATAATGAAAAACTGTTTTTT. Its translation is CASSVRGGAGYNEKLFF.

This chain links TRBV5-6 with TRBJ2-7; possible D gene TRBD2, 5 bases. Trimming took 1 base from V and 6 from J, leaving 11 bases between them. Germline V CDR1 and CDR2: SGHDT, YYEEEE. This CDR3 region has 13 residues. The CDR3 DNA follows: TGTGCCAGCAGCTTGATCGTTGGGAGCGAGCAGTACTTC. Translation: CASSLIVGSEQYF.

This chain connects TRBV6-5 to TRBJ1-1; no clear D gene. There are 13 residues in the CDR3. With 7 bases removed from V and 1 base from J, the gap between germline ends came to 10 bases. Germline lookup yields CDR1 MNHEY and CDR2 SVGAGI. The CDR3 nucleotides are TGTGCCAGCACTACCCATCGGAACACTGAAGCTTTCTTT. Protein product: CASTTHRNTEAFF.

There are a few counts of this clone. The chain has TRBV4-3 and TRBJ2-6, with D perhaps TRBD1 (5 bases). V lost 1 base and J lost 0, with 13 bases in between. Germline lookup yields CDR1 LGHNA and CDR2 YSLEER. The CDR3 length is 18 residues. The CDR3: CASSQGHTGISGANVLTF. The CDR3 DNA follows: TGCGCCAGCAGCCAAGGTCACACAGGAATCTCTGGGGCCAACGTCCTGACTTTC.

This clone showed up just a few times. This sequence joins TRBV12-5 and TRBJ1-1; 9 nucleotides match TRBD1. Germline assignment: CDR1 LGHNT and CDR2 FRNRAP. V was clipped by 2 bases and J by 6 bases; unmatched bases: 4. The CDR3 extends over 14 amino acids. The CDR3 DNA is TGTGCTAGTGGTTTGCCCCGACAGGGGGCTGAAGCTTTCTTT. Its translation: CASGLPRQGAEAFF.

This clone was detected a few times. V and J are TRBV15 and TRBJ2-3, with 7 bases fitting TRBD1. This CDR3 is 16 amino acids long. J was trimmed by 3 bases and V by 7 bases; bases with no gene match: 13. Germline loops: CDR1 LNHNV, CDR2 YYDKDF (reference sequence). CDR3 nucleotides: TGTGCCACCACCCCCGGGGTGGGACAGTTGACAGATACGCAGTATTTT. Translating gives CATTPGVGQLTDTQYF.

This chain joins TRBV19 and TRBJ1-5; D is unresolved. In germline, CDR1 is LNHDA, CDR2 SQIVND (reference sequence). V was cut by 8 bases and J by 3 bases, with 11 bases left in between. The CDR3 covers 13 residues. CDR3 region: CASVAEPNQPQHF. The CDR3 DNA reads TGTGCCAGTGTAGCTGAACCCAATCAGCCCCAGCATTTT.

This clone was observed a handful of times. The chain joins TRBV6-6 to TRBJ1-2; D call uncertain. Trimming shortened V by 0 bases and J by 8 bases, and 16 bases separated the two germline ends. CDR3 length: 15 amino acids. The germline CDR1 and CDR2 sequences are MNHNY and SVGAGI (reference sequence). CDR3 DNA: TGTGCCAGCAGTTACTCCGTTGGTCCCGAAAGAGGCTACACCTTC. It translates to CASSYSVGPERGYTF.

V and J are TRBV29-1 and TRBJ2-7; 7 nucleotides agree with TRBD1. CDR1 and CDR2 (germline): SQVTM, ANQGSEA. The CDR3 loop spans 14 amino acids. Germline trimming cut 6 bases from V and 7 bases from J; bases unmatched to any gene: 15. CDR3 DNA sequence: TGCAGCGTCTCAACAGGGGCCCTGCCTAGGGAGCAGTACTTC. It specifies CSVSTGALPREQYF.

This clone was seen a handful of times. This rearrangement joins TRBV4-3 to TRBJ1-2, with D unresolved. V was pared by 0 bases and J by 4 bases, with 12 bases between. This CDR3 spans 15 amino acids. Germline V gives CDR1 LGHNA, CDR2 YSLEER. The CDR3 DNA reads TGCGCCAGCAGCCAAGATTTCCTCCGGAGCTATGGCTACACCTTC. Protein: CASSQDFLRSYGYTF.